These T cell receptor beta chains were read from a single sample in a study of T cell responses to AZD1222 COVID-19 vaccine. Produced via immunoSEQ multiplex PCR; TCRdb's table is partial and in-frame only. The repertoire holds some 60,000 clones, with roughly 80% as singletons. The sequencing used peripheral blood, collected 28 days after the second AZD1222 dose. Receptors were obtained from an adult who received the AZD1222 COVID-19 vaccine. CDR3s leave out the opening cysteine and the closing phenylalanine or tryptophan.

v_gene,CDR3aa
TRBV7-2,ASSTTGGDTEAF
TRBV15,ATSRDYGGFSSYNEQF
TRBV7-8,ASSLLRLAGPSSYNEQF
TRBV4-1,ASSQALGRRGDEKLF
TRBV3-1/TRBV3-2,ASSQTGEREF
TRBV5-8,ASSIRGGQPQH
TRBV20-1,SASSRTDATNEKLF
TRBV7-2,ASSLPGTPNTEAF
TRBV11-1,ASSRTVTNEKLF
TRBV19,ASSKPGNSPLH
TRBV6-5,ASSYRTRDGYT
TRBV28,ASKFGSYNSPLH
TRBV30,AWGMSGANVLT
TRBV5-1,ASSFGDYEQY
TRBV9,ASSPGRVGTDTQY
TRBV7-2,ASSLDARYEQY
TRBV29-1,SVGTSGGPVTDTQY
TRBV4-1,ASSHVGTDKIQPQH
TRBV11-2,ASSLGRELEQY
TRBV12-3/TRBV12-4,ASSFGVEAF
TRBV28,ASSGTWGLAEQETQY
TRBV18,ASSGAADTEAF
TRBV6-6,ASSRGFDSSGNTIY
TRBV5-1,ASSLEVAGTTDTQY
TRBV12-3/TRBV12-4,ASSWRGSNEQF
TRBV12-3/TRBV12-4,ASSLGSRYGYT
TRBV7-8,ASGTGLAGGEQY
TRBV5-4,ASSLEAAYNEQF
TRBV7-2,ASSLVAEEKQF
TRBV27,ASSLDYSYEQY
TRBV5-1,ASSFDTPTNTEAF
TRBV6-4,ASSRDSQETQY
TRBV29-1,SVLGRSSGNTIY
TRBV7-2,ASSFLGRSSGNTIY
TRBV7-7,ASSARPAGGHGNTGELF
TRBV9,ASSVEGTLNTGELF
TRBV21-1,ASSCTGRRTIILPNYGYT